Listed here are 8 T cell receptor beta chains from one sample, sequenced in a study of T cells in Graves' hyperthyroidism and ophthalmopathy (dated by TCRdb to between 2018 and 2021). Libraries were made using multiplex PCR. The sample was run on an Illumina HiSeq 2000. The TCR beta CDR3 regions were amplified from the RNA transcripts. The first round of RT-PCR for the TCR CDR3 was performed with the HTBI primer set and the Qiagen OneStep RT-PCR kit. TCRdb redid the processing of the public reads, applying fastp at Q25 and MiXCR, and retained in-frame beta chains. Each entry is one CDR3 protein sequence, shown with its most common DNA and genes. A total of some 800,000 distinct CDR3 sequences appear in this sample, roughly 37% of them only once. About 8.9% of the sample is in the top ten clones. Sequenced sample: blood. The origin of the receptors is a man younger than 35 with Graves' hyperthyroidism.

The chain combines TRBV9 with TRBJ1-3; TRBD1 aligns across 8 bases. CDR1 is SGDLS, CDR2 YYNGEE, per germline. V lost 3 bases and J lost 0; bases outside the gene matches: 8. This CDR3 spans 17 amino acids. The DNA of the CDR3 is TGTGCCAGCAGCGGCACCGGGACAGGAGACTCTGGAAACACCATATATTTT. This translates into CASSGTGTGDSGNTIYF.

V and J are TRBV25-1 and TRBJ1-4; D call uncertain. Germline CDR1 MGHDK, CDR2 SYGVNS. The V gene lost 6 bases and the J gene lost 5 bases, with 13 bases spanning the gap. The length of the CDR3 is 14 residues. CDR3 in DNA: TGTGCCAGCAGCCCCTATGTCCAGAATGAAAAACTGTTTTTT. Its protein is CASSPYVQNEKLFF.

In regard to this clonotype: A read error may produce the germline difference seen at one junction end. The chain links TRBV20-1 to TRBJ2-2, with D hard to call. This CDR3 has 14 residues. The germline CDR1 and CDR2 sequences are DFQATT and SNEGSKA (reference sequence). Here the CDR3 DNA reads TGCAGTGCCAGAGGCCTCCAGGACACCGGGGAGCTGTTTTTT. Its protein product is CSARGLQDTGELFF.

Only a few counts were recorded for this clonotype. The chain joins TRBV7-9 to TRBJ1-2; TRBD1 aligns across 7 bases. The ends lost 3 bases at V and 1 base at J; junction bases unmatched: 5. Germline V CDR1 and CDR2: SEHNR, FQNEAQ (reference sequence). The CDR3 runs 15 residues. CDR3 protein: CASSFRDSINYGYTF. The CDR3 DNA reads TGTGCCAGCAGCTTCCGGGACAGCATTAACTATGGCTACACCTTC. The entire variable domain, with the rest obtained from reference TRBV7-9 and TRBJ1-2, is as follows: DTGVSQNPRHKITKRGQNVTFRCDPISEHNRLYWYRQTLGQGPEFLTYFQNEAQLEKSRLLSDRFSAERPKGSFSTLEIQRTEQGDSAMYLCASSFRDSINYGYTFGSGTRLTVV.

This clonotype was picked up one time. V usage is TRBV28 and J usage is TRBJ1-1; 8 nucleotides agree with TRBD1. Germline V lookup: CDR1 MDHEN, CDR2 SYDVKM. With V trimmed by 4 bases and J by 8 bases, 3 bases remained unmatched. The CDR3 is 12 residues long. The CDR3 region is CASSYRGFEAFF. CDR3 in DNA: TGTGCCAGCAGTTACAGGGGGTTCGAAGCTTTCTTT. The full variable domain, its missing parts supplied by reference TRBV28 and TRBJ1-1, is DVKVTQSSRYLVKRTGEKVFLECVQDMDHENMFWYRQDPGLGLRLIYFSYDVKMKEKGDIPEGYSVSREKKERFSLILESASTNQTSMYLCASSYRGFEAFFGQGTRLTVV.

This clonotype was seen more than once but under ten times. CDR3 protein: CASSIGQGVGQPQHF. CDR3 coding DNA: TGTGCCAGCAGTATTGGACAGGGGGTGGGTCAGCCCCAGCATTTT. The chain has TRBV7-8 and TRBJ1-5, with 10 nucleotides matching TRBD1. The CDR3 spans 15 residues. The trim removed 6 bases at V and 6 bases at J, leaving 8 bases unmatched. Germline CDR1 SGHVS, CDR2 FQNEAQ.

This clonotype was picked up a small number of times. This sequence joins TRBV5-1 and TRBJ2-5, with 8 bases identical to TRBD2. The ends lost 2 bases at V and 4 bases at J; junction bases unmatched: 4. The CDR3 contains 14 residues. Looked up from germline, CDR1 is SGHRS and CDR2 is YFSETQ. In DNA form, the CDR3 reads TGCGCCAGCAGCTTAGCGGGGGAGCGAGAGACCCAGTACTTC. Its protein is CASSLAGERETQYF.

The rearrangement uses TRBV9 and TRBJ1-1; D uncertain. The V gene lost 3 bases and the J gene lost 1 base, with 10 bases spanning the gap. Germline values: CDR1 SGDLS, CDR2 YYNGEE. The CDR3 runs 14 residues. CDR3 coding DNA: TGTGCCAGCAGCGACTACAAGGGGAACACTGAAGCTTTCTTT. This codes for CASSDYKGNTEAFF.